Listed below are T cell receptor beta chains from one sample, sequenced in a study of blood T cell repertoires in COVID-19. Produced via immunoSEQ multiplex PCR; TCRdb's table is partial and in-frame only. The sample has around 290,000 clones, about 89% seen once; the top ten hold about 1.8%. Sequencing was carried out using PBMCs or T cells enriched from blood (not recorded which). These receptors came from a middle-aged woman who had recovered from COVID-19. CDR3s include the opening cysteine and the closing phenylalanine or tryptophan. D genes are given only for firm matches. The size of a clone is reported for some rows only, either as once, few or many, or as a class for expanded clones.

NA	TRBV3-1/TRBV3-2	TRBJ1-4	TRBD1	TGTGCCAGCAGCCACACAGGGGGCGGTGGAGAAAAACTGTTTTTT	CASSHTGGGGEKLFF
NA	TRBV7-6	TRBJ2-5	TRBD2	TGTGCCAGCAGCCGGGTTCCGACTAGCGGGAGGGCGGAAGAGACCCAGTACTTC	CASSRVPTSGRAEETQYF
NA	TRBV12-3/TRBV12-4	TRBJ2-2	TRBD2	TGTGCCGGGACGGGGGGGAACACCGGGGAGCTGTTTTTT	CAGTGGNTGELFF
NA	TRBV3-1/TRBV3-2	TRBJ2-1	NA	TGTGCCAGCAGCCTCGGCACTAGCTCCTACAATGAGCAGTTCTTC	CASSLGTSSYNEQFF
NA	TRBV7-9	TRBJ2-7	NA	TGTGCCAGCAGCTTAGCCATCCCAGGCGACGAGCAGTACTTC	CASSLAIPGDEQYF
NA	TRBV27	TRBJ1-2	TRBD1	TGTGCCACATCCCCAAGATTCGGACAGGGGTTTAATGGCTACACCTTC	CATSPRFGQGFNGYTF
few	TRBV7-2	TRBJ1-2	NA	TGTGCCAGCAGCTCATCGGGGGGGATAGGCGGCTACACCTTC	CASSSSGGIGGYTF
NA	TRBV2	TRBJ2-1	TRBD1	TGTGCCAGCAGGGACAGGAGCTCCTACAATGAGCAGTTCTTC	CASRDRSSYNEQFF
NA	TRBV6-6	TRBJ1-5	NA	TGTGCCAGCAGACAGGGTGATCAGCCCCAGCATTTT	CASRQGDQPQHF
NA	TRBV7-9	TRBJ1-1	NA	TGTGCCAGCAGCTTAGTTTCAGTGAACACTGAAGCTTTCTTT	CASSLVSVNTEAFF
NA	TRBV7-6	TRBJ2-1	TRBD2	TGTGCCAGCAGCTTAGGTCTGGTAGCGGGAGGGAATAGTGAGCAGTTCTTC	CASSLGLVAGGNSEQFF
NA	TRBV2	TRBJ2-7	NA	TGTGCCAGCACCCGGAGGACCAACTACGAGCAGTACTTC	CASTRRTNYEQYF
NA	TRBV7-3	TRBJ1-1	NA	TGTGCCAGCAGCCCTAGGGAGGGTACTGAAGCTTTCTTT	CASSPREGTEAFF
NA	TRBV27	TRBJ2-7	NA	TGTGCCAGCAGTTTAGCTCAGACCTACGAGCAGTACTTC	CASSLAQTYEQYF
NA	TRBV30	TRBJ1-2	TRBD1	TGTGCCTGGAGGTCGGACACAGGGGGCGCCCTGAAAGACGGCTACACCTTC	CAWRSDTGGALKDGYTF
NA	TRBV6-1	TRBJ1-1	TRBD1	TGTGCCAGCAGTGCCCAGGGGGTTCGACGGAACACTGAAGCTTTCTTT	CASSAQGVRRNTEAFF
NA	TRBV5-1	TRBJ1-6	TRBD1	TGCGCCAGCAGCTCGACCCCGGGACAGGTTAATTCACCCCTCCACTTT	CASSSTPGQVNSPLHF
NA	TRBV12-5	TRBJ2-5	TRBD1	TGTGCTAGTGGTTCCCGATTAGGGACAGACCAAGAGACCCAGTACTTC	CASGSRLGTDQETQYF
NA	TRBV5-1	TRBJ2-3	TRBD2	TGCGCCAGCAGCTTATCTCCTAGCGGGAGCACAGATACGCAGTATTTT	CASSLSPSGSTDTQYF
NA	TRBV7-9	TRBJ1-1	TRBD1	TGTGCCAGCAGCCAGGGACAGCTGAACACTGAAGCTTTCTTT	CASSQGQLNTEAFF
NA	TRBV5-1	TRBJ1-4	NA	TGCGCCAGCAGCTTGGAAGTGTCGGGTAACGGTGAAAAACTGTTTTTT	CASSLEVSGNGEKLFF
few	TRBV6-5	TRBJ2-7	NA	TGTGCCAGCAGACAAAGGACTACTGGGCAGTACTTC	CASRQRTTGQYF
NA	TRBV5-1	TRBJ2-5	TRBD2	TGCGCCAGCAGCCCTGGACTAGGGATGGAAGAGACCCAGTACTTC	CASSPGLGMEETQYF
NA	TRBV7-2	TRBJ2-7	TRBD2	TGTGCCAGCAGGAGAGTCGGGTCTAGCGGGTTCGATGAGCAGTACTTC	CASRRVGSSGFDEQYF
NA	TRBV5-5	TRBJ1-2	NA	TGTGCCAGCAGCCCCATCACGGACACCGCTAACTATGGCTACACCTTC	CASSPITDTANYGYTF
NA	TRBV27	TRBJ1-6	NA	TGTGCCAGCAGTTCCGAGGAGCGGGGTTCACCCCTCCACTTT	CASSSEERGSPLHF
NA	TRBV7-2	TRBJ2-2	TRBD2	TGTGCCAGCAGCTGGACTAGCGGGGGGGCGAACACCGGGGAGCTGTTTTTT	CASSWTSGGANTGELFF
NA	TRBV5-1	TRBJ1-1	TRBD1	TGCGCCAGCAGCTTAGGAGACAGGGTGGCCACGGGGACTGAAGCTTTCTTT	CASSLGDRVATGTEAFF
NA	TRBV29-1	TRBJ1-2	NA	TGCAGCGTTCCCGCCAGGGAGGGTAACTATGGCTACACCTTC	CSVPAREGNYGYTF
few	TRBV9	TRBJ2-5	TRBD2	TGTGCCAGCAGCGTAGGGGGAGGGAGCCAAGAGACCCAGTACTTC	CASSVGGGSQETQYF
NA	TRBV5-5	TRBJ1-2	TRBD1	TGTGCCACACAACCGGGACAGGGCAACTATGGCTACACCTTC	CATQPGQGNYGYTF
NA	TRBV2	TRBJ1-1	NA	TGTGCCAGCAGTGTACAGGGCTCCGGCACTGAAGCTTTCTTT	CASSVQGSGTEAFF
once	TRBV18	TRBJ1-1	NA	TGTGCCAGCTCACCACGGGAGGCTGAAGCTTTCTTT	CASSPREAEAFF
NA	TRBV5-1	TRBJ2-6	TRBD1	TGCGCCAGCAGCTTGCTGCAGGGGGCGCTACCTGGGGCCAACGTCCTGACTTTC	CASSLLQGALPGANVLTF
NA	TRBV19	TRBJ1-6	NA	TGTGCCAGTAAGAGCCAAGAAGGGGTTAATTCACCCCTCCACTTT	CASKSQEGVNSPLHF
once	TRBV5-4	TRBJ1-2	TRBD1	TGTGCCAGCAGCACCGAGACAGGGGAAGGCTACACCTTC	CASSTETGEGYTF
few	TRBV6-5	TRBJ2-7	NA	TGTGCCAGCTCCAGGGGTGGGTTCGGGGAGCAGTACTTC	CASSRGGFGEQYF
NA	TRBV3-1/TRBV3-2	TRBJ2-2	NA	TGTGCCAGCAGCCAATTAGCGAACACCGGGGAGCTGTTTTTT	CASSQLANTGELFF
NA	TRBV10-3	TRBJ1-2	NA	TGTGCCATCAGTGAGTCGGCAGATCACTATGGCTACACCTTC	CAISESADHYGYTF
NA	TRBV27	TRBJ2-7	TRBD1	TGTGCCAGCAGTTTGGGGACAGGGAGGTTTAGGGAGCAGTACTTC	CASSLGTGRFREQYF
NA	TRBV10-1	TRBJ1-1	TRBD1	TGCGCCAGCAGCGCCGACAGGGACCCCCCTTCGAACACTGAAGCTTTCTTT	CASSADRDPPSNTEAFF